Listed here is a single T cell receptor (beta chain). The antigen it recognizes is unknown. One base away there is no much larger clone; base qualities are not given. The cohort comprised 29 patients with locally advanced or metastatic urothelial carcinoma treated at Memorial Sloan Kettering on a trial protocol. Peripheral blood mononuclear cells were collected from each patient pretreatment and during treatment, giving between 1 and 8 total time points per patient. The Qiagen DNeasy Blood extraction kit was used to purify genomic DNA from total PBMCs and from tumor samples. PBMCs were collected pretreatment and during treatment, and were isolated and stored as previously described. Reading the germline V gene gives CDR1 SGHDN and CDR2 FVKESK. Measured from the cysteine to the phenylalanine, the CDR3 is 15 residues long. Only CDR3 DNA remains: 45 bases, in frame from the first base. Relative to germline, V is missing 4 bases and J is missing 4 bases, with 7 bases of the junction outside any gene match.

This specimen comes from a study of PD-L1 blockade in urothelial cancer (dated by TCRdb to 2016 to 2017). The study in broad terms: Every patient began therapy in the mid-2010s and was given atezolizumab 1,200 mg intravenously every 3 weeks. Several patients achieved durable clinical benefit and 15 to 20 did not. An exploratory multi-omic analysis was conducted of the somatic, immune and clinical correlates of response to PD-L1 blockade with atezolizumab in urothelial cancer. Twenty-nine patients had pretreatment blood TCR-seq, some 25 had at least one posttreatment blood collection, and some 25 had tumor TCR-seq. Blood samples were analyzed at 3 weeks after treatment start (second dose) and at 6 weeks after treatment start. In the same patients, whole exome sequencing and RNA sequencing of pretreatment tumors were performed in addition to TCR sequencing. An ECOG performance status of 0 or 1 was recorded for the patients, and 0 to 3 prior chemotherapy regimens had been received by the patients. Progression-free survival longer than 6 months counted as durable clinical benefit, and TCR features were additionally tested against both progression-free and overall survival. About 90% of the roughly 30 patients were identified as males with urothelial cancer of bladder origin, and a prior smoking history was reported by 18 of 29 patients. Blood samples gave a median of approximately 150,000 T cells and 88,000 or so unique TCRs, with a median clonality of approximately 0.08. Pretreatment tumor samples, along with matched peripheral blood collected serially before and after atezolizumab treatment, underwent TCR sequencing.

What the research found in general, with its limitations: Improved progression-free and overall survival was associated with having pretreatment peripheral blood TCR clonality below the median. At 3 weeks after the start of treatment, tumor-associated TCR clones in peripheral blood had expanded more in patients with durable benefit (n ≈ 22, p = 0.022). Because the sample size was small (n of about 30) and many exploratory analyses were performed, the results are intended to be hypothesis-generating.

Synthetic TCR analog templates were spiked into each PCR to estimate absolute template abundance from read counts. The immunoSEQ assay used bias-controlled V and J gene primers to amplify TCRbeta CDR3 regions from genomic DNA. Sequencing of rearranged TCRbeta segments was performed at approximately 20X coverage. The authors' analysis ran thus. Clustering was used to correct sequencing errors, and CDR3s were annotated against IMGT to assign V, D and J genes. Downstream analyses used only productive TCRbeta rearrangements, leaving out any out-of-frame or stop-codon sequences. To compute clonality, Shannon entropy was normalized by the log of the number of unique productive sequences and then subtracted from one. Clones differing between time points or between blood and tumor were identified using Fisher's exact test with Benjamini-Hochberg correction, with an adjusted p below 0.01 applied as the threshold. TCRdb re-hosts the immuneACCESS table, in-frame sequences only. Its copies lack some clones; in the studies checked, an unresolved V gene accounts for under half of them, and the cause for the rest is not known. V and J calls and clone size are those listed in that table; D and trimming were worked out from the DNA. The sample data list about 26,000 clones, and 86% of these were observed just once. The top ten hold roughly 31% of the sample.

The chain uses TRBV14 and TRBJ1-1; 9 of the junction bases match TRBD1. The origin of this receptor is a man in his 60s with urothelial cancer. Sequencing was performed on PBMCs, taken around atezolizumab (anti-PD-L1) treatment. The CDR3 region reads CASSPNRGQFTEAFF. The nucleotides read TGTGCCAGCAGCCCGAACAGGGGGCAATTCACTGAAGCTTTCTTT.